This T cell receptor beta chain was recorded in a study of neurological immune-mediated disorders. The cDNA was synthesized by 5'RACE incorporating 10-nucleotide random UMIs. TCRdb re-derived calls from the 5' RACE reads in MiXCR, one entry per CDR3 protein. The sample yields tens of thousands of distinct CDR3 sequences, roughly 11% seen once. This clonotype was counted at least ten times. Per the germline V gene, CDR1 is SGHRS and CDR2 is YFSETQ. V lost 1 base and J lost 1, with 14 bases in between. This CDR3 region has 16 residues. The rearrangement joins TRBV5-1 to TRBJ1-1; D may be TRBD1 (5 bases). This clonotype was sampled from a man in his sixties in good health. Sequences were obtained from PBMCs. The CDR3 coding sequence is TGCGCCAGCAGCTTGCTAGGACACCTCTCGAACACTGAAGCTTTCTTT. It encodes CASSLLGHLSNTEAFF.